Sequencing of this TCR beta chain was carried out in a study of T cell responses to AZD1222 COVID-19 vaccine. On the study more broadly: Analyses pooled second doses at about 4 or about 12 weeks.

V shed 0 bases and J 9 bases; nucleotides not matched to a gene: 4. This CDR3 is 13 amino acids long. CDR1 and CDR2 (germline): MNHNS, SASEGT. Sequencing used immunoSEQ multiplex PCR; TCRdb keeps in-frame clones, though not all of them. This table holds 120,000 or so clones, around nine tenths found once. The V gene is TRBV6-1, the J gene TRBJ1-1; 7 positions match TRBD1. The TCR originated in an adult in good health. This specimen was peripheral blood, taken on day 0 of AZD1222 vaccination. CDR3 DNA sequence: TGTGCCAGCAGTGAAGCCGAGGGGGCAAAAGCTTTCTTT. Amino acid sequence: CASSEAEGAKAFF.